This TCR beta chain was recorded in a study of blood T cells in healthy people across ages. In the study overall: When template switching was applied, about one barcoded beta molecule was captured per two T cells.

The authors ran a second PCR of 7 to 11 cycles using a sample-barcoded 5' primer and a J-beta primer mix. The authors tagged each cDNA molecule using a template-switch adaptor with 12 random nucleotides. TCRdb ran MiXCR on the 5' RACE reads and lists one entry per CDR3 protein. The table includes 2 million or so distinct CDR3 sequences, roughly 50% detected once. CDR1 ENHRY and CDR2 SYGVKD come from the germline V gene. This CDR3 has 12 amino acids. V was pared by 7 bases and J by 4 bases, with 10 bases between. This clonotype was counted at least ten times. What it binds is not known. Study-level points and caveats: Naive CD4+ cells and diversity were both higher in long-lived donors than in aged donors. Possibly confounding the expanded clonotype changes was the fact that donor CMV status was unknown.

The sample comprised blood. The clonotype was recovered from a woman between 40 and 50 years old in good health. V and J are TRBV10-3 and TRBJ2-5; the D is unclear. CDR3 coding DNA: TGTGCCATCAACAACTTAGGAGAGACCCAGTACTTC. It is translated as CAINNLGETQYF.